This T cell receptor (beta chain) was obtained from a study of blood T cell repertoires in COVID-19. Study-level background: Samples of COVID-19 (acute and convalescent) were obtained from the United States, Italy and Spain.

Sequenced by immunoSEQ multiplex PCR; TCRdb stores in-frame clones only, minus some. The sample contains a few hundred thousand clones, approximately 89% of which appear only once. Trimming at V came to 4 bases and at J to 0 bases, leaving 8 bases not matched to a gene. The germline V gene encodes CDR1 SNHLY and CDR2 FYNNEI. This CDR3 contains 18 residues. The count of this clone is one. What was sequenced was peripheral blood. V usage is TRBV2 and J usage is TRBJ1-6, with TRBD1 matching 8 bases. The receptor was derived from a woman in her 50s with acute or convalescent COVID-19. CDR3 in amino acids: CASSVGQGASSYNSPLHF. The CDR3 nucleotides are TGTGCCAGCAGTGTGGGGCAGGGGGCGAGCTCCTATAATTCACCCCTCCACTTT.